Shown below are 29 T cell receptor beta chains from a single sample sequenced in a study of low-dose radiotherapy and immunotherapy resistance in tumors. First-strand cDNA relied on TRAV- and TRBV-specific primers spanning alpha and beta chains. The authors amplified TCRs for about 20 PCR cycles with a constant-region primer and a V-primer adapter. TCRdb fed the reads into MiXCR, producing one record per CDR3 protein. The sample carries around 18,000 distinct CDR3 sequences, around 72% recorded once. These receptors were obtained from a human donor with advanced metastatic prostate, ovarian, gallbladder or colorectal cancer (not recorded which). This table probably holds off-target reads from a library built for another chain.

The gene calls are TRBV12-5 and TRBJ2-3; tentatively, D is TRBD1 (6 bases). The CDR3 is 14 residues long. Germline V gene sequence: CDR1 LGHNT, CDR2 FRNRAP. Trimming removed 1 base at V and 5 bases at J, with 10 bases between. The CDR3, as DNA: TGTGCTAGTGGTTTGGGACAGGAAGGAGATACGCAGTATTTT. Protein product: CASGLGQEGDTQYF.

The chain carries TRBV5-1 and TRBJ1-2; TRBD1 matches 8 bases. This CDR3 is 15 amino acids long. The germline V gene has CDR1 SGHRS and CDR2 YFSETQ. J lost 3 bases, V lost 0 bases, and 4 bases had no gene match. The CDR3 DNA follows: TGCGCCAGCAGCTTGGTTGGACAGGGAGACTATGGCTACACCTTC. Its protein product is CASSLVGQGDYGYTF.

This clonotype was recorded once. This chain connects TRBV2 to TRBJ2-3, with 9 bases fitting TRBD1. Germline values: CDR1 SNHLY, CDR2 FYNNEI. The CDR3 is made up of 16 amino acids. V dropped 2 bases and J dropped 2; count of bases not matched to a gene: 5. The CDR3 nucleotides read TGTGCCAGCAGTGAATTGACAGGGGGGACCACAGATACGCAGTATTTT. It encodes CASSELTGGTTDTQYF.

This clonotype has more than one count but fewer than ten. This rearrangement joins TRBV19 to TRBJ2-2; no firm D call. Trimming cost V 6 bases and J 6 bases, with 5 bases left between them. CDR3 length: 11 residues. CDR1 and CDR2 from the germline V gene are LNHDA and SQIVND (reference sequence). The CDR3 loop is CASSMSGELFF. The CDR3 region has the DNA TGTGCCAGTAGCATGTCCGGGGAGCTGTTTTTT. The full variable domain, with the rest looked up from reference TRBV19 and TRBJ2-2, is DGGITQSPKYLFRKEGQNVTLSCEQNLNHDAMYWYRQDPGQGLRLIYYSQIVNDFQKGDIAEGYSVSREKKESFPLTVTSAQKNPTAFYLCASSMSGELFFGEGSRLTVL.

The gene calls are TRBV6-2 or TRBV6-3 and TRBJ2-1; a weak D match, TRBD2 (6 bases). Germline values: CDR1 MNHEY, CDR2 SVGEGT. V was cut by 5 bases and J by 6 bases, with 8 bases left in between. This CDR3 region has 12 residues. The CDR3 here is CASSGGSNEQFF. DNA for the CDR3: TGTGCCAGCAGTGGGGGGAGCAATGAGCAGTTCTTC.

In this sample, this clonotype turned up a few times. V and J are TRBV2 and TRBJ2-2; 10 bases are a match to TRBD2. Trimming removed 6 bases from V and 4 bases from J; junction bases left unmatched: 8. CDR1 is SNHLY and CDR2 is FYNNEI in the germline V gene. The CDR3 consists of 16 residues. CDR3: CASRGLAGVGTGELFF. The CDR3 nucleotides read TGTGCCAGCAGGGGTCTAGCGGGAGTCGGCACCGGGGAGCTGTTTTTT.

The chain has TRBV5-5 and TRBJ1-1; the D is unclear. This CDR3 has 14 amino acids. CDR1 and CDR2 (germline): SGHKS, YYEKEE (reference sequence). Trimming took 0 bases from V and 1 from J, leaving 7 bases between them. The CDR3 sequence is CASSLGYGNTEAFF. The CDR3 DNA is TGTGCCAGCAGCTTGGGGTACGGGAACACTGAAGCTTTCTTT.

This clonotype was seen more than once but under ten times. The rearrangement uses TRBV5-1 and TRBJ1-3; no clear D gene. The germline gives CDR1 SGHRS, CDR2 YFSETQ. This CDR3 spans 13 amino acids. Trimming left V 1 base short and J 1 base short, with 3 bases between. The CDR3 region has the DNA TGCGCCAGCAGCTTGTATTCTGGAAACACCATATATTTT. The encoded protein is CASSLYSGNTIYF.

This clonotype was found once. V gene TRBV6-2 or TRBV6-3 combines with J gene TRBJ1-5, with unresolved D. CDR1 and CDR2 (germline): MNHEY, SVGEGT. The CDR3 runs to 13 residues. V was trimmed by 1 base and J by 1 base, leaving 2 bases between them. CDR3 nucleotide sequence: TGTGCCAGCAGTTACTGGAGCAATCAGCCCCAGCATTTT. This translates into CASSYWSNQPQHF.

CDR3 bases: TGCGCCAGCAGCCCGTTCGGGGCTAACTATGGCTACACCTTC. Translating gives CASSPFGANYGYTF. The V gene is TRBV4-1, the J gene TRBJ1-2; D call uncertain. The germline V gene has CDR1 MGHRA and CDR2 YSYEKL. The CDR3 extends over 14 amino acids. With 4 bases removed from V and 0 bases from J, the gap between germline ends came to 9 bases.

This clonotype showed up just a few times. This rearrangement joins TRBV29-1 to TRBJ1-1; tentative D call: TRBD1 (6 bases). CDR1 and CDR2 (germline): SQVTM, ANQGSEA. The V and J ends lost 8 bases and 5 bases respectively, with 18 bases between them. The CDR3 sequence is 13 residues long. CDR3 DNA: TGCAGCTTCACCGGGACATTGGGTACTGAAGCTTTCTTT. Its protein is CSFTGTLGTEAFF.

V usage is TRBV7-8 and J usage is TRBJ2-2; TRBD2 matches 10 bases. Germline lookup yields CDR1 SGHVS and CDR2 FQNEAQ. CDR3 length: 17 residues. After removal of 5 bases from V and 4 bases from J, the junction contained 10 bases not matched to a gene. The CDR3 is CASSATGLAQSTGELFF. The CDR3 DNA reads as TGTGCCAGCAGCGCAACGGGACTAGCGCAGTCCACCGGGGAGCTGTTTTTT.

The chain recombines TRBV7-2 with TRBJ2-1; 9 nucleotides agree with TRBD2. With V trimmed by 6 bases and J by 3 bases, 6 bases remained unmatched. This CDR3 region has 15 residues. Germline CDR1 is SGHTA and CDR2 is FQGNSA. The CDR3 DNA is TGTGCCAGCAGGACGGTAGCGGGAGTCTACAATGAGCAGTTCTTC. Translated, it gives CASRTVAGVYNEQFF. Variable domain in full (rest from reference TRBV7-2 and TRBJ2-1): GAGVSQSPSNKVTEKGKDVELRCDPISGHTALYWYRQSLGQGLEFLIYFQGNSAPDKSGLPSDRFSAERTGGSVSTLTIQRTQQEDSAVYLCASRTVAGVYNEQFFGPGTRLTVL.

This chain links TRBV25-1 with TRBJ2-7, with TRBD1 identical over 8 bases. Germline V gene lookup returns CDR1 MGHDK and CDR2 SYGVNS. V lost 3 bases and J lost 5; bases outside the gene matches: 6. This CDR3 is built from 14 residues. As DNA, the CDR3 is TGTGCCAGCAGTGACTCAGGGGGCCCCAACGAGCAGTACTTC. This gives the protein CASSDSGGPNEQYF.

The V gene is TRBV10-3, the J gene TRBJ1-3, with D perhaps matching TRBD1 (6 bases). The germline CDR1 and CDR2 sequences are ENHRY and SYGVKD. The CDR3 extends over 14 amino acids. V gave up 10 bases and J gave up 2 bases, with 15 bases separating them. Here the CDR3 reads CATKTGDTGNTIYF. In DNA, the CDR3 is TGTGCCACCAAGACAGGCGACACTGGAAACACCATATATTTT.

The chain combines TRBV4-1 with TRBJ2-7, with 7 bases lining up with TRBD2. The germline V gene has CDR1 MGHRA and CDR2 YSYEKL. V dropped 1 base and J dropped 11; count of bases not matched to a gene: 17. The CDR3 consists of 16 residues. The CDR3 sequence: CASSQGLGAGSEAEYF. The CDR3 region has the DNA TGCGCCAGCAGCCAAGGCCTCGGAGCGGGAAGCGAAGCGGAGTACTTC.

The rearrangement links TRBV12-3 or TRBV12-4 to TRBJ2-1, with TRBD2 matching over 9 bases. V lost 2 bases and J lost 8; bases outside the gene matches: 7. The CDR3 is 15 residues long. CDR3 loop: CASSLRASGIYEQFF. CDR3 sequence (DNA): TGTGCCAGCAGTTTAAGGGCTAGCGGGATCTATGAGCAGTTCTTC.

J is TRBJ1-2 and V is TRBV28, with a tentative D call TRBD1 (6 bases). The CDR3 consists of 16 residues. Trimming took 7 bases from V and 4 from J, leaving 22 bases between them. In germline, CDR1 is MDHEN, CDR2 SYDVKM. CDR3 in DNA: TGTGCCAGCATCCGACAGGCGACTAATCATATCTATGGCTACACCTTC. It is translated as CASIRQATNHIYGYTF.

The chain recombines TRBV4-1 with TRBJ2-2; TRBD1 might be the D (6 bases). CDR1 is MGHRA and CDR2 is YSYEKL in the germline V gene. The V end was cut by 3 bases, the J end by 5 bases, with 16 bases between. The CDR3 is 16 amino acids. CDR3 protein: CASSQKHLQGTGELFF. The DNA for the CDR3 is TGCGCCAGCAGCCAGAAACACTTACAGGGAACCGGGGAGCTGTTTTTT.

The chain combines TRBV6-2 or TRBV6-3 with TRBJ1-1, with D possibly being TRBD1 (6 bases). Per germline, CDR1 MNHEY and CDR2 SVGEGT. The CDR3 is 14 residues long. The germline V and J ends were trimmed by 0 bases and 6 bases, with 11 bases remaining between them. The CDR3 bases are TGTGCCAGCAGTTACTCCCGCGGACAGTCTGAAGCTTTCTTT. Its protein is CASSYSRGQSEAFF.

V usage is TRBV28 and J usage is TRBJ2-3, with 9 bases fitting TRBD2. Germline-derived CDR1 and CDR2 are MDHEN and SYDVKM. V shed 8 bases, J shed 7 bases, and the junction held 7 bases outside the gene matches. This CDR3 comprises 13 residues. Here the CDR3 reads CASDAGGPNTQYF. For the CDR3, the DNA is TGTGCCAGCGATGCGGGAGGGCCAAATACGCAGTATTTT.

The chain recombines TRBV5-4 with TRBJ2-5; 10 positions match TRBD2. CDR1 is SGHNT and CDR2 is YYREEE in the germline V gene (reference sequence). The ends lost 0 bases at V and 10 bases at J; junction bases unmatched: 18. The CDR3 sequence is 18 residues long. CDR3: CASSLGTPVAGGTNDQYF. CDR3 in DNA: TGTGCCAGCAGCTTGGGGACCCCAGTAGCGGGAGGAACTAATGACCAGTACTTC.

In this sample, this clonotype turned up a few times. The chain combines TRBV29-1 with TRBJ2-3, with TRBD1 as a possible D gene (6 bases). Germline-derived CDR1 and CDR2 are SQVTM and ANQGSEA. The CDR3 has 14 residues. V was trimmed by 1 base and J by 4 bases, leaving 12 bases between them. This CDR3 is CSVEGQDSSDTQYF. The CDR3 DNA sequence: TGCAGCGTTGAAGGACAGGATTCGTCAGATACGCAGTATTTT.

CDR3 coding DNA: TGCGCCAGCAGCCGGGGACAGGGGGCGCGTACCGGGGAGCTGTTTTTT. Translating gives CASSRGQGARTGELFF. The rearrangement links TRBV5-1 to TRBJ2-2; 12 bases agree with TRBD1. This CDR3 is built from 16 residues. The V and J ends lost 4 bases and 5 bases, in that order; junction bases with no gene match: 6. Germline values: CDR1 SGHRS, CDR2 YFSETQ.

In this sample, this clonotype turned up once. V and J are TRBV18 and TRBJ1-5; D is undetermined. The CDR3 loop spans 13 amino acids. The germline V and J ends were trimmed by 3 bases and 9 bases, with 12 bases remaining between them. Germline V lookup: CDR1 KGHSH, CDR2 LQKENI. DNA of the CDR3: TGTGCCAGCTCACCTTCCTCCGAGGGGCCCCAGCATTTT. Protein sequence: CASSPSSEGPQHF.

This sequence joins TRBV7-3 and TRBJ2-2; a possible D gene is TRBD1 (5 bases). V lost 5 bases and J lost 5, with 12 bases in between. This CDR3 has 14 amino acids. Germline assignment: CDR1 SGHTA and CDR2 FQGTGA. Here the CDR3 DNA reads TGTGCCAGCAGCCAGGGCCTTTTAACCGGGGAGCTGTTTTTT. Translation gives CASSQGLLTGELFF.

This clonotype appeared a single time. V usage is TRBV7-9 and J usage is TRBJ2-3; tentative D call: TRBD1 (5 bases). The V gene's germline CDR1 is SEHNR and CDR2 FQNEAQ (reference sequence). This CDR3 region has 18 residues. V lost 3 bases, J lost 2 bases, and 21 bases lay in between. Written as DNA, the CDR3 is TGTGCCAGCAGCTTGGGGTCGTGGGGCACAGGTATCACAGATACGCAGTATTTT. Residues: CASSLGSWGTGITDTQYF.

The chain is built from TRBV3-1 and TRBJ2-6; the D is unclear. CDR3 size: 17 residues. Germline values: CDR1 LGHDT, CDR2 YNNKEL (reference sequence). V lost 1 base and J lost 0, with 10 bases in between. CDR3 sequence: CASSQVYQDSGANVLTF. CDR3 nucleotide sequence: TGTGCCAGCAGCCAAGTTTACCAGGACTCTGGGGCCAACGTCCTGACTTTC.

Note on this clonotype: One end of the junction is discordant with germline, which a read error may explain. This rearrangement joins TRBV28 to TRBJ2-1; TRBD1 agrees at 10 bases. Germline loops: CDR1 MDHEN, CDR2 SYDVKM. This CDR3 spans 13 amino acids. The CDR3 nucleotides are TGCGAAGCTCGGGACAGGGGCCTGGGTGAGCAGTTCTTC. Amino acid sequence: CEARDRGLGEQFF.